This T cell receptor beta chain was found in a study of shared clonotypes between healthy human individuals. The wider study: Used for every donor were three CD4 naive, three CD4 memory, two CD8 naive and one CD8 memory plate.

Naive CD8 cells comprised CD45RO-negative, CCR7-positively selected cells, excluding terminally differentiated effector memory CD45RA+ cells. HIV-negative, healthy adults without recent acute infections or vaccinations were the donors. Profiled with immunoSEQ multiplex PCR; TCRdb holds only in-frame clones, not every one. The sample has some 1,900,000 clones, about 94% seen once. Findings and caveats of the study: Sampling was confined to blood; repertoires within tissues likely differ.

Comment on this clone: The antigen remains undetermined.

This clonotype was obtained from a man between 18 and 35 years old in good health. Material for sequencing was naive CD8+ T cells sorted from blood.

The CDR3 DNA reads TGTGCCAGCAGTAGAGATCCTAGGGAGACCCAGTACTTC. This translates into CASSRDPRETQYF. This rearrangement joins TRBV27 to TRBJ2-5, with D unresolved. Trimming pared 5 bases from V and 5 bases from J, leaving 12 bases between. CDR1 and CDR2 from the germline V gene are MNHEY and SMNVEV (reference sequence). The CDR3 has 13 amino acids.